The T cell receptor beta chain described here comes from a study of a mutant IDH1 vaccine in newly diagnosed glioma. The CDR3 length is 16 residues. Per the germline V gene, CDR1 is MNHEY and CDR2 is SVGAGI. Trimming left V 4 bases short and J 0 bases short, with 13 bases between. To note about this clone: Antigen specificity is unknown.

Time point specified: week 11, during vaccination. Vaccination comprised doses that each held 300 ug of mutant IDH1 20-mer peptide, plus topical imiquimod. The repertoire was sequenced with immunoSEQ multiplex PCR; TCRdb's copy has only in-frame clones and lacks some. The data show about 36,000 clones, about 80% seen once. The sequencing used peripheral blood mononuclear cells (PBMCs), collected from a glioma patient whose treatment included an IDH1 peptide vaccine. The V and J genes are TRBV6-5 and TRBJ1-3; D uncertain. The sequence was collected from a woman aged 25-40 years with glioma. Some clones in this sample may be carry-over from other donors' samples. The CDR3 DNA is TGTGCCAGCAGTTCCCGGACGCCGAGCTCTGGAAACACCATATATTTT. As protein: CASSSRTPSSGNTIYF.